These T cell receptor beta chains were read from a single sample in a study of T cell responses to AZD1222 COVID-19 vaccine. Sequencing was performed with immunoSEQ multiplex PCR; in TCRdb, only in-frame clones are kept and a portion is missing. The profile shows around 95,000 clones, roughly 86% of them singletons. The material was peripheral blood, obtained on day 0 of MenACWY control vaccination. The receptors were gathered from an adult in good health. Both conserved end residues are part of each CDR3. D genes are given only for firm matches. Some rows have no size entry. The others give once, few or many, or a class for an expanded clone.

d_gene	len	j_gene	v_gene	abundance	CDR3nt	CDR3aa
-	17	TRBJ2-4	TRBV6-6	-	TGTGCCAGCAGTCCAACAGGAGGGACCCCCCTGTGGAACATTCAGTACTTC	CASSPTGGTPLWNIQYF
-	16	TRBJ1-1	TRBV19	-	TGTGCCAGTAGTATAGGCAGGGTGAGATCGAACACTGAAGCTTTCTTT	CASSIGRVRSNTEAFF
TRBD1	15	TRBJ1-1	TRBV6-6	-	TGTGCCAGCAGGAGCACCGGGACAGGGCGTGCTGAAGCTTTCTTT	CASRSTGTGRAEAFF
-	17	TRBJ2-2	TRBV24-1	-	TGTGCCACCAGTGATGCCCCCGGCCAGCGCCACACCGGGGAGCTGTTTTTT	CATSDAPGQRHTGELFF
-	13	TRBJ2-1	TRBV5-4	-	TGTGCCAGCAGCTTGGGCCAGGGCAATGAGCAGTTCTTC	CASSLGQGNEQFF
TRBD1	14	TRBJ1-1	TRBV5-1	once	TGCGCCAGCAGCTCGACAGGGACGGACACTGAAGCTTTCTTT	CASSSTGTDTEAFF
TRBD1	17	TRBJ1-2	TRBV4-3	few	TGCGCCAGCAGCCAGACGGGACAGGGACCTTATAACTATGGCTACACCTTC	CASSQTGQGPYNYGYTF
-	14	TRBJ1-1	TRBV9	-	TGTGCCAGCAGCGTAGTGTCGAGGGACACTGAAGCTTTCTTT	CASSVVSRDTEAFF
-	11	TRBJ1-2	TRBV7-2	-	TGTGCCAGCAGAGAGAACTATGGCTACACCTTC	CASRENYGYTF
-	11	TRBJ1-1	TRBV30	-	TGTGCCTTCCTAGTGGGGACTGAAGCTTTCTTT	CAFLVGTEAFF
-	13	TRBJ2-1	TRBV7-3	-	TGTGCCAGCAGCCAAACTAGATCCAATGAGCAGTTCTTC	CASSQTRSNEQFF
-	14	TRBJ2-5	TRBV9	-	TGTGCCAGCAGCGTACAGGTGGGGGCAGAGACCCAGTACTTC	CASSVQVGAETQYF
-	13	TRBJ1-1	TRBV7-8	-	TGTGCCAGCAGCTTTACAGAGAACACTGAAGCTTTCTTT	CASSFTENTEAFF
-	13	TRBJ1-2	TRBV11-2	once	TGTGCCAGCAGCCCACAGGAGGGCTATGGCTACACCTTC	CASSPQEGYGYTF
TRBD1	15	TRBJ2-5	TRBV5-1	once	TGCGCCAGCAGCTGGGGACAGGGGGCGGAGGAGACCCAGTACTTC	CASSWGQGAEETQYF
TRBD1	14	TRBJ1-6	TRBV28	-	TGTGCCAGCAGCCAGGACAGGGAGAATTCACCCCTCCACTTT	CASSQDRENSPLHF
-	14	TRBJ2-2	TRBV4-1	-	TGCGCCAGCAGCCAAGATCGAGACCTCGGGGAGCTGTTTTTT	CASSQDRDLGELFF